Each of the 3 T cell receptor beta chains below was sequenced from the same sample in a study of blood T cell repertoires in COVID-19. Assay used: immunoSEQ multiplex PCR; TCRdb lists only in-frame clones, some missing. The sample shows about 180,000 clones, 88% of them seen only once. Input material: PBMCs or T cells enriched from blood (not recorded which). The receptors were sampled from a young woman who had recovered from COVID-19.

The CDR3 loop is CSVQVGGRAFF. The CDR3 DNA sequence: TGCAGCGTTCAAGTAGGGGGTAGAGCTTTCTTT. This chain connects TRBV29-1 to TRBJ1-1; D may be TRBD1 (6 bases). Germline V lookup: CDR1 SQVTM, CDR2 ANQGSEA. V shed 5 bases and J shed 10 bases, with 14 bases lying between them. This CDR3 comprises 11 residues.

J is TRBJ1-2 and V is TRBV6-4, with TRBD1 as a possible D gene (5 bases). V lost 4 bases to trimming and J lost 4 bases, with 16 bases between them. The CDR3 runs to 15 residues. CDR1 MRHNA and CDR2 SNTAGT come from the germline V gene. The CDR3, as DNA: TGTGCCAGCAGTGCCGGACAAGACCTCTTCTATGGCTACACCTTC. Amino acid sequence: CASSAGQDLFYGYTF.

The J gene is TRBJ2-3, the V gene TRBV5-1; TRBD2 aligns across 9 bases. Germline loops: CDR1 SGHRS, CDR2 YFSETQ. V shed 3 bases and J 4 bases; nucleotides not matched to a gene: 9. This CDR3 spans 16 amino acids. The CDR3 region is CASSSQPSGIADTQYF. CDR3 in DNA: TGCGCCAGCAGCTCCCAGCCTAGCGGGATAGCAGATACGCAGTATTTT.